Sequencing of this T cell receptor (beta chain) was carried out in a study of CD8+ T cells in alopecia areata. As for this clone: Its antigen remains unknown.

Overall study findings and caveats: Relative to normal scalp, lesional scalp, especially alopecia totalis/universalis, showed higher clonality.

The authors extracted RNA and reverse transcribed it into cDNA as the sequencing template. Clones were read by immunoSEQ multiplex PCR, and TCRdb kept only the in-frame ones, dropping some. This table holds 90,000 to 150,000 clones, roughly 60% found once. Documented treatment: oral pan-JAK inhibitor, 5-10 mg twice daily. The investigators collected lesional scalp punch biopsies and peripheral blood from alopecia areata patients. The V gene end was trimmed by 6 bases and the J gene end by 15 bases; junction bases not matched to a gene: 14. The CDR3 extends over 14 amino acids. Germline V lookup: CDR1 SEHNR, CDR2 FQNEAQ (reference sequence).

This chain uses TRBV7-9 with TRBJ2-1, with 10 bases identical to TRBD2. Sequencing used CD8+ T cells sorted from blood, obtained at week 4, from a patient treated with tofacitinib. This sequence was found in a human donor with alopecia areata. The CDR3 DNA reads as TGTGCCAGCAGTCGGAAGCTAGCGGGGGAGGATCTGTTCTTC. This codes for CASSRKLAGEDLFF.